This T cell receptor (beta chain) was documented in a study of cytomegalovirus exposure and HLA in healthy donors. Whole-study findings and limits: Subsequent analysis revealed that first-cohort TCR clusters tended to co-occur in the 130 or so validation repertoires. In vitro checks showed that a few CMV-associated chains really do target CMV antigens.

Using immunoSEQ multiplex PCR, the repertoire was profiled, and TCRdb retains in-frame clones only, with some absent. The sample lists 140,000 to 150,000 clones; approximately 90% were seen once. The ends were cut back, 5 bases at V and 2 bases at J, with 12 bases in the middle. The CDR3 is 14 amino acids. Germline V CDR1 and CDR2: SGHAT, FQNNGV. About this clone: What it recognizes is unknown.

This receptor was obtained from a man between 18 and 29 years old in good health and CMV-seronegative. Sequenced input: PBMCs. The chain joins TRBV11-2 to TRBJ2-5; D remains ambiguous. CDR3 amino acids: CASSPPNQQETQYF. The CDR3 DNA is TGTGCCAGCAGCCCACCCAACCAGCAAGAGACCCAGTACTTC. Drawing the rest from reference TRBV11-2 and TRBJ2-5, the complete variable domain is EAGVAQSPRYKIIEKRQSVAFWCNPISGHATLYWYQQILGQGPKLLIQFQNNGVVDDSQLPKDRFSAERLKGVDSTLKIQPAKLEDSAVYLCASSPPNQQETQYFGPGTRLLVL.